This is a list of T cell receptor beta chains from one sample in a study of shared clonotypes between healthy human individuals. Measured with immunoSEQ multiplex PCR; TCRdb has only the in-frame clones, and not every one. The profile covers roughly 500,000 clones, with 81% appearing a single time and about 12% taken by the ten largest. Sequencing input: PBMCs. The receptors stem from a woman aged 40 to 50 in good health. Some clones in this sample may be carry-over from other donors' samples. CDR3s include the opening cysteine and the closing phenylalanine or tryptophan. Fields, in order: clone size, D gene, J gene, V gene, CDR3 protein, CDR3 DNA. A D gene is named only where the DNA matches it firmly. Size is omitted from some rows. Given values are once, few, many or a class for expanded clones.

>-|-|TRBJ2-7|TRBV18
CASSHRDGSYEQYF
TGTGCCAGCTCGCACCGGGACGGGTCCTACGAGCAGTACTTC
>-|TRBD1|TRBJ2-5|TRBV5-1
CASNLGQGQETQYF
TGCGCCAGCAACCTGGGACAGGGGCAAGAGACCCAGTACTTC
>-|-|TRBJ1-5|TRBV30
CAWSVLNSNQPQHF
TGTGCCTGGAGTGTACTGAACAGCAATCAGCCCCAGCATTTT
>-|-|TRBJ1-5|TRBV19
CASSIDQVQPQHF
TGTGCCAGTAGTATAGATCAGGTTCAGCCCCAGCATTTT
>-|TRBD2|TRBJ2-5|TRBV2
CASSLSAGRRSQETQYF
TGTGCCAGCAGCCTCTCAGCGGGGCGGAGAAGCCAAGAGACCCAGTACTTC
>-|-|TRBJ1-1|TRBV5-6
CASSLAGQGLLNTEAFF
TGTGCCAGCAGCTTGGCCGGCCAGGGTCTATTAAACACTGAAGCTTTCTTT
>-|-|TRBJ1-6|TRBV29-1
CRLGSCNSPLHF
TGCAGGCTAGGCAGTTGTAATTCACCCCTCCACTTT
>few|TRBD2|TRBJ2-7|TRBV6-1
CAISETSGRYEQYF
TGTGCCATCAGTGAGACTAGCGGGAGGTACGAGCAGTACTTC
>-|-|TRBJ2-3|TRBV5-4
CASSARESGTDTQYF
TGTGCCAGCAGCGCCCGGGAGAGTGGCACAGATACGCAGTATTTT
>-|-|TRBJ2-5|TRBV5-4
CASSLAGGAKETQYF
TGTGCCAGCAGCTTGGCCGGTGGGGCCAAAGAGACCCAGTACTTC
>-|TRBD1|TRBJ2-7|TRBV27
CASSLSGGQGRDEQYF
TGTGCCAGCAGTTTATCCGGAGGACAGGGGCGCGACGAGCAGTACTTC
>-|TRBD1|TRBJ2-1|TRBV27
CASTATRGRSEQFF
TGTGCCAGCACCGCGACGAGGGGGCGAAGTGAGCAGTTCTTC
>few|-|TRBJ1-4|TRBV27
CASSWRVGNEKLFF
TGTGCCAGCAGTTGGAGGGTGGGCAATGAAAAACTGTTTTTT
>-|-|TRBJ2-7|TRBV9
CASSLGTGDGYEQYF
TGTGCCAGCAGCCTAGGAACTGGAGATGGGTACGAGCAGTACTTC
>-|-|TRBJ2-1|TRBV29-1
CSVEGSGDEQFF
TGCAGCGTTGAGGGATCAGGGGATGAGCAGTTCTTC
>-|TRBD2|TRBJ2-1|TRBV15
CATSRELAGRNEQFF
TGTGCCACCAGCAGAGAACTAGCGGGTAGGAATGAGCAGTTCTTC
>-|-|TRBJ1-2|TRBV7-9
CASSSSESWGYGYTF
TGTGCCAGCAGCTCGAGTGAGAGTTGGGGGTATGGCTACACCTTC
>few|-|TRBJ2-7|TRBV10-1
CASSEGGVGAVEQYF
TGCGCCAGCAGTGAGGGTGGTGTGGGAGCGGTCGAGCAGTACTTC
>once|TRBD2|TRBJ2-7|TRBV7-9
CASSLASGGGEADEQYF
TGTGCCAGCAGCTTAGCTAGCGGGGGGGGCGAAGCGGACGAGCAGTACTTC
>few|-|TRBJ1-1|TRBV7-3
CASSSTPGQPHGAFF
TGTGCCAGCAGCTCCACCCCGGGCCAGCCGCATGGAGCTTTCTTT
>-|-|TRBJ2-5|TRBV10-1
CASSGASQETQYF
TGCGCCAGCTCAGGGGCTTCCCAAGAGACCCAGTACTTC
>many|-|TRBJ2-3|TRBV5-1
CASSFWGRDTQYF
TGCGCCAGCAGCTTCTGGGGCAGGGATACGCAGTATTTT
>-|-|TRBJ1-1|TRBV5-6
CASSFGLTSGGTEAFF
TGTGCCAGCAGCTTCGGGCTCACGAGTGGGGGCACTGAAGCTTTCTTT
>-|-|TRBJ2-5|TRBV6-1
CASSMSGNQETQYF
TGTGCCAGCAGCATGTCGGGCAACCAAGAGACCCAGTACTTC